This TCR beta chain appears in the sequencing data of a study of Ad26.COV2.S vaccination and SARS-CoV-2 variants. General study results and limits: Placebo recipients trailed vaccine recipients in spike-specific TCR breadth.

Details on this clone: Its antigen remains unidentified.

Treatment meaning: some 20 received Ad26.COV2.S at low or high dose, single or two shots; roughly five received placebo; per-sample allocation not given. The samples were gathered on day 63 after the first injection of vaccine or placebo. Immunization relied on an Ad26 vector, which expressed Wuhan-strain SARS-CoV-2 spike. The CDR3 contains 13 residues. Germline CDR1 is DFQATT and CDR2 is SNEGSKA (reference sequence). V lost 3 bases, J lost 4 bases, and 11 bases lay in between. Libraries were prepared by immunoSEQ multiplex PCR; TCRdb keeps only in-frame clonotypes and omits some of them. The sample includes hundreds of thousands of clones, roughly 90% of them seen just once.

This specimen was peripheral blood, taken in a trial of Ad26.COV2.S vaccine versus placebo. The chain has TRBV20-1 and TRBJ2-3; D may be TRBD1 (6 bases). The clonotype comes from a person aged 18-60 years who received the Ad26.COV2.S COVID-19 vaccine or a placebo. The CDR3 spells CSASTPGADTQYF. DNA for the CDR3: TGCAGTGCTAGTACGCCAGGGGCAGATACGCAGTATTTT.